This TCR beta chain originates from a study of blood T cell repertoires in COVID-19. About the study: PBMCs, B-cell-depleted T cells, or T cells provided the cDNA or gDNA that made up the material.

Libraries were prepared by immunoSEQ multiplex PCR; TCRdb keeps only in-frame clonotypes and omits some of them. The table has tens of thousands of clones, about 86% seen once. Germline V gene lookup returns CDR1 MNHEY and CDR2 SVGAGI. This CDR3 spans 13 amino acids. V gave up 8 bases and J gave up 2 bases; unmatched junction bases: 3. The TCR was taken from a human donor with active COVID-19. The donor label of this sample is uncertain. Sequencing was carried out using peripheral blood. This chain connects TRBV6-5 to TRBJ1-5; 7 nucleotides line up with TRBD1. CDR3 loop: CASQGGGNQPQHF. The CDR3 DNA reads TGTGCCAGCCAGGGGGGAGGCAATCAGCCCCAGCATTTT.